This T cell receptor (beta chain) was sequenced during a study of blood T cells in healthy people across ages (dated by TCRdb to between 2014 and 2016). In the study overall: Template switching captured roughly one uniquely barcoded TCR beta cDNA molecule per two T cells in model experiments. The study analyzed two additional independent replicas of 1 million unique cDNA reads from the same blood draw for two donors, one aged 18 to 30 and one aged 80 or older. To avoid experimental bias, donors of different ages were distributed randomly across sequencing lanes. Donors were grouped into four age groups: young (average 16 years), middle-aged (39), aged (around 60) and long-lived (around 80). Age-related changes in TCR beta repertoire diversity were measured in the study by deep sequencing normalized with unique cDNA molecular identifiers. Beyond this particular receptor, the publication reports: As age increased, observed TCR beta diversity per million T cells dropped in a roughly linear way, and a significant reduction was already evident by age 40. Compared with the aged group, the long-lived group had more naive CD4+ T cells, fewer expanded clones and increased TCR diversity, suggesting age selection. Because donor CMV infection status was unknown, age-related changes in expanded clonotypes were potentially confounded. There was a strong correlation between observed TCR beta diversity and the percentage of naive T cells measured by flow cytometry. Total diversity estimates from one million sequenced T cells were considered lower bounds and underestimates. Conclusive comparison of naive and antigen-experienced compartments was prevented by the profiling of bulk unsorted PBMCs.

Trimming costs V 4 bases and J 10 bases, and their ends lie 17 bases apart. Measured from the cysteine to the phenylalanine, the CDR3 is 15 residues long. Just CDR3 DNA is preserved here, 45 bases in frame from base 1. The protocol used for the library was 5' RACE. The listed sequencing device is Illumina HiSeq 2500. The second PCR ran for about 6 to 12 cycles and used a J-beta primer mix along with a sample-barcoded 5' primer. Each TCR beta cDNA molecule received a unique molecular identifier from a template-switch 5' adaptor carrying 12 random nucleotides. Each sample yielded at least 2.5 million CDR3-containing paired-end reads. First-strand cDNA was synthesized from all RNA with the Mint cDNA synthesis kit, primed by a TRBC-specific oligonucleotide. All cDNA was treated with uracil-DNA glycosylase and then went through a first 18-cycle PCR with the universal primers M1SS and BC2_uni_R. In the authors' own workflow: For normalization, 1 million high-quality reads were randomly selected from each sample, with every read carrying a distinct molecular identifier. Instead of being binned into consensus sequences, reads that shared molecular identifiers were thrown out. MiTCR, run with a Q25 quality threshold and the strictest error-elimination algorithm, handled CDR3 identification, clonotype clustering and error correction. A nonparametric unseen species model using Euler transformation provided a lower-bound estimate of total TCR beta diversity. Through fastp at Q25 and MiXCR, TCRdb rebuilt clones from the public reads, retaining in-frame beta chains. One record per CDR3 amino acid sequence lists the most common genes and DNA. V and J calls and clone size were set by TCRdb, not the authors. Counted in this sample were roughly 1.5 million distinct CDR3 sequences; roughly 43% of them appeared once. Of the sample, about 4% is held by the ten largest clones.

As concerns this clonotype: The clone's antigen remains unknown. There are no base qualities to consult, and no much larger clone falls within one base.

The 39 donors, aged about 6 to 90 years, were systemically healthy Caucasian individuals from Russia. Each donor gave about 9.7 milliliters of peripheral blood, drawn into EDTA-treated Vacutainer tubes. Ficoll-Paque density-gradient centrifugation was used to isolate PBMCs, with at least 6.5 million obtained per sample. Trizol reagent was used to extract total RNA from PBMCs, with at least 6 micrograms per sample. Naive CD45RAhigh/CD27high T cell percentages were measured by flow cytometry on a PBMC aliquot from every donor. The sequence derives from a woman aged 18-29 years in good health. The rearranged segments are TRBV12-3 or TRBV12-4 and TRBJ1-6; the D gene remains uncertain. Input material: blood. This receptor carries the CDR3 CASSSVGGVESPLHF. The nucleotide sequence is TGTGCCAGCAGTTCCGTTGGCGGAGTGGAGTCACCCCTCCACTTT.